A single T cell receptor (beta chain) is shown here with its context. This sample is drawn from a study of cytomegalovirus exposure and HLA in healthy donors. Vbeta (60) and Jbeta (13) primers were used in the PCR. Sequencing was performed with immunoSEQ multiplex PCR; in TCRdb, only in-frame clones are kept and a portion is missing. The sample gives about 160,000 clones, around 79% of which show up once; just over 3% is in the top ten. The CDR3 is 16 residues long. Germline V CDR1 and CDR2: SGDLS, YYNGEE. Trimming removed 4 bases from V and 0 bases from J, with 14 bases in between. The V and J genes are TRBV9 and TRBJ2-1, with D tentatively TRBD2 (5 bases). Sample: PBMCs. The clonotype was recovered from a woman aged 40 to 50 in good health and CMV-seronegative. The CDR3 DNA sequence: TGTGCCAGCAGCCCCCTCCGGGGTAGCTCCTACAATGAGCAGTTCTTC. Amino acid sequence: CASSPLRGSSYNEQFF.